The table lists the clone carrying this TCR beta chain with a few counts. The antigen remains unidentified. V lost 4 bases and J 2 bases, leaving 12 bases between the germline ends. CDR3 length: 14 amino acids. The V gene's germline CDR1 is SGHDN and CDR2 FVKESK. The sequenced template was cDNA made from the entire isolated RNA. The data were produced by immunoSEQ multiplex PCR, yet TCRdb's version contains in-frame clones alone and is incomplete. The sample includes 200,000 to 250,000 clones, about a tenth of them seen just once. The data were obtained in a study of beta chain features in type 1 diabetes. For the study at large: Regarding age, gender and cell yields, patients proved similar to healthy donors. The study's findings and limits: In patients and controls equally, PCR might favor templates that are shorter.

Every participating donor gave one draw, a heparinised blood sample averaging roughly 100 mL. CD4+ naive, central memory, regulatory and stem cell-like memory subsets were isolated by sorting on CD45RO/CCR7/CD25/CD127/CD95/CD27. This chain connects TRBV14 to TRBJ2-7, with a possible D match to TRBD2 (6 bases). The sequenced material came from central memory CD4+ T cells from blood. This receptor was identified in a man aged 18 to 29 in good health. The chain's CDR3 is CASSPTGEPYEQYF. DNA of the CDR3: TGTGCCAGCAGCCCGACGGGAGAACCCTACGAGCAGTACTTC.